This T cell receptor (beta chain) originates from a study of control samples from healthy donors and cancer patients. Sequenced by immunoSEQ multiplex PCR; TCRdb stores in-frame clones only, minus some. The top ten clones hold about 1.6% of a sample with roughly 190,000 clones, about nine tenths of them seen once. V lost 8 bases and J lost 3, with 11 bases in between. The CDR3 covers 13 residues. Germline CDR1 reads MNHEY; CDR2 reads SVGAGI. Sequencing was performed on blood. The receptor comes from a woman younger than 45 in good health. This rearrangement joins TRBV6-5 to TRBJ1-3; D is uncertain. Written as DNA, the CDR3 is TGTGCCAGCGGTACGTGGGATGGAAACACCATATATTTT. This gives the protein CASGTWDGNTIYF.